This TCR beta chain came from a study of T cells in women clearing cervical HPV infection. Study information: Women with histologically confirmed HPV16-related CIN3 or worse, 2 with invasive cancer, served as cases. For cases, blood was sampled a median roughly 150 days after lesion detection, interquartile range roughly 90 to 230 days. Whole-study results and caveats: CIN3+ cases had significantly higher TCR richness than controls; evenness did not differ.

A note on this clone: As yet, its antigen is unknown. The read gets to within 3 residues of the CDR3 end, and the germline J gene fills in the rest.

The assay was immunoSEQ multiplex PCR, and TCRdb's table has in-frame clones only and misses some. The sample's table shows roughly 40,000 clones. Each participant carried one incident cervical HPV16 infection only. The V gene end was trimmed by 4 bases and the J gene end by 6 bases; junction bases not matched to a gene: 17. The CDR3 consists of 17 residues. Looked up from germline, CDR1 is MNHEY and CDR2 is SMNVEV (reference sequence). The source of this sequence is a woman between 18 and 70 years old with a cervical HPV16 infection that either progressed to CIN3+ or cleared (not recorded which). This rearrangement joins TRBV27 to TRBJ2-7, with 8 bases fitting TRBD1. Material: blood buffy coat. This CDR3 reads CASSWGLGRGREFEQYF. CDR3 DNA, as far as it was read: TGTGCCAGCAGTTGGGGATTAGGCAGGGGGCGAGAGTTCGAG.